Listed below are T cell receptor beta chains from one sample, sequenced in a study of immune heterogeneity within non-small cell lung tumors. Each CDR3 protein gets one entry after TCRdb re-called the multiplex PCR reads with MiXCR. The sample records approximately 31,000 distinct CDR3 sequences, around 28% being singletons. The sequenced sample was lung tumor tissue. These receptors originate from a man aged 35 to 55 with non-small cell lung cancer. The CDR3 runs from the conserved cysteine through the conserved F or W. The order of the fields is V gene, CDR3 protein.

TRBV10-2,CASTAPTSGTQPPLGTGELFF
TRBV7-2,CASSSTGEAYEQYF
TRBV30,CACGRKGGGKTEAFF
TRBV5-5,CASSLEGFEAFF
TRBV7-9,CASSSTGFGHEQFF
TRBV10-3,CAISGGAGMDTEAFF
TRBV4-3,CASSQAGGSGYEQYF
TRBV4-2,CASSQGAGDYGYTF
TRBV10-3,CAIRTSAGFYEQYF
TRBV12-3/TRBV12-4,CASSLRGGNTGELFF
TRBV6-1,CASRDRQAQNTEAFF
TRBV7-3,CASSLSGNSDNEHFF
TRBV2,CASSVKGGNQPQHF
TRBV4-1,CASSQGDGRYYGYTF
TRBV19,CASSIGGGKLFF
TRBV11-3,CASSVGQKGNEQFF
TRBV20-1,CSAKTGGDEQYF
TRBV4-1,CASSQEPVGSILAEAFF
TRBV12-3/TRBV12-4,CASSSGQGETLRHDDEQFF